The clone carrying this TCR beta chain showed up many times. The antigen remains undetermined. This sample is drawn from a study of T-cell reconstitution after alpha-beta-depleted transplantation in children. Construction of the TCRbeta library involved unique molecular identifiers. Via MiXCR, TCRdb re-called the PCR reads, giving one row per CDR3 protein. The repertoire holds around 580,000 distinct CDR3 sequences, with under 25% as singletons. Looked up from germline, CDR1 is DFQATT and CDR2 is SNEGSKA (reference sequence). The CDR3 contains 12 residues. The V end lost 3 bases, the J end lost 2 bases, and 6 bases lay between the germline ends. General observations from the study: After transplant, high TCRbeta diversity at day 60 in some patients arose from surviving recipient T cells and thymic progenitors.

Sequences were derived from PBMCs, mostly from graft donor cells, sampled 360 days after TCRalphabeta/CD19-depleted stem cell transplant. The chain uses TRBV20-1 and TRBJ2-3, with D maybe TRBD1 (5 bases). The receptor was isolated from a boy in the first two years of life who had a stem cell transplant for acute myeloid leukemia, so the T cells may come from the graft donor. The CDR3 loop is CSASGATDTQYF. The DNA of the CDR3 is TGCAGTGCTAGTGGGGCCACAGATACGCAGTATTTT.